The 5 T cell receptor beta chains below all came from one sample that was sequenced in a study of CD8 T cells in Susac syndrome. RNA totalling about 0.45 to 1 ug underwent reverse transcription with random hexamers. Using its own MiXCR run on the immunoSEQ multiplex PCR reads, TCRdb lists one record per CDR3 protein. The sample has 90,000 or so distinct CDR3 sequences, roughly 91% seen once. Sequencing was performed on CD8+ T cells from PBMCs. The receptors shown here come from a human donor in good health.

CDR3 nucleotides: TGTGCCAGCAGCTTAAACGGTGATGGACAGGGGAACGGCTACACCTTC. Translating gives CASSLNGDGQGNGYTF. V and J are TRBV7-3 and TRBJ1-2; 9 bases agree with TRBD1. CDR1 and CDR2 from the germline V gene are SGHTA and FQGTGA. This CDR3 has 16 residues. The ends lost 1 base at V and 8 bases at J; junction bases unmatched: 11.

This sequence joins TRBV11-2 and TRBJ2-2; no definite D call. CDR1 is SGHAT, CDR2 FQNNGV, per germline. The ends were cut back, 1 base at V and 10 bases at J, with 7 bases in the middle. The CDR3 covers 12 residues. The CDR3 protein is CASSLASKELFF. DNA of the CDR3: TGTGCCAGCAGCTTAGCCTCTAAGGAGCTGTTTTTT.

The V and J genes are TRBV12-3 or TRBV12-4 and TRBJ2-7; D may be TRBD2 (7 bases). Trimming took 5 bases from V and 0 from J, leaving 17 bases between them. The CDR3 sequence is 16 residues long. The chain's CDR3 is CASSPFGGPDSYEQYF. CDR3 sequence (DNA): TGTGCCAGCAGTCCATTCGGGGGGCCCGACTCCTACGAGCAGTACTTC.

J is TRBJ2-3 and V is TRBV29-1, with D maybe TRBD1 (5 bases). V lost 8 bases and J 2 bases, leaving 14 bases between the germline ends. The CDR3 loop spans 13 amino acids. Germline CDR1 SQVTM, CDR2 ANQGSEA. The chain's CDR3 is CSSLYRYTDTQYF. CDR3 nucleotides: TGCAGCTCGTTGTACAGGTACACAGATACGCAGTATTTT.

This chain links TRBV5-1 with TRBJ2-6; D gene ambiguous. CDR3 length equals 17 residues. Trimming removed 0 bases from V and 0 bases from J, with 10 bases in between. Germline CDR1 is SGHRS and CDR2 is YFSETQ. The CDR3 spells CASSLDWGSSGANVLTF. CDR3 sequence (DNA): TGCGCCAGCAGCTTGGATTGGGGATCCTCTGGGGCCAACGTCCTGACTTTC.